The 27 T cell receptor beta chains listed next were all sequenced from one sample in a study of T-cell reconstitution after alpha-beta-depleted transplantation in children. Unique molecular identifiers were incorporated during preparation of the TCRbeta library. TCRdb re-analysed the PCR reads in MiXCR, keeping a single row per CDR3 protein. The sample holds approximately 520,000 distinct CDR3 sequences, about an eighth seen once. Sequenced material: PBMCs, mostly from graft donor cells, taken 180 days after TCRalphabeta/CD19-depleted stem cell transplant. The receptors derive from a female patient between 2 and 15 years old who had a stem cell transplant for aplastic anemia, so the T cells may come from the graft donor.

The CDR3 nucleotides read TGTGCCAGCAGTTTAACTTTACAGGGATCTAATGGCTACACCTTC. It translates to CASSLTLQGSNGYTF. The chain has TRBV12-3 or TRBV12-4 and TRBJ1-2; TRBD1 is a possible D gene (6 bases). The CDR3 covers 15 residues. Trimming removed 2 bases from V and 6 bases from J, with 16 bases in between.

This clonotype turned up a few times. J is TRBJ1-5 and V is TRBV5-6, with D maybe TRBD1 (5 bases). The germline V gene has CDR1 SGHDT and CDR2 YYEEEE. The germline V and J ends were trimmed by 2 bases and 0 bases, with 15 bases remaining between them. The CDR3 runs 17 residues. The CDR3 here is CASSLRGPLNSNQPQHF. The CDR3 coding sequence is TGTGCCAGCAGCTTAAGGGGCCCTCTTAATAGCAATCAGCCCCAGCATTTT. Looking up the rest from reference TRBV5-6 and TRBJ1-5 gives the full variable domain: DAGVTQSPTHLIKTRGQQVTLRCSPKSGHDTVSWYQQALGQGPQFIFQYYEEEERQRGNFPDRFSGHQFPNYSSELNVNALLLGDSALYLCASSLRGPLNSNQPQHFGDGTRLSIL.

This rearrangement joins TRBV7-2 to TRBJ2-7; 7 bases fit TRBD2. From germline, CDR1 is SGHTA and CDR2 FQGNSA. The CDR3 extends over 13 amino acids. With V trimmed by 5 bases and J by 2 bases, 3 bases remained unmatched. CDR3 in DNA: TGTGCCAGCAGCCCTAGCGGCCCCTACGAGCAGTACTTC. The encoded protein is CASSPSGPYEQYF.

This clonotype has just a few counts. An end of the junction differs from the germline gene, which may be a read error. The CDR3 loop is CASSPRTGSDAF. CDR3 nucleotide sequence: TGTGCCAGCAGCCCGAGGACAGGCTCGGACGCCTTC. The chain recombines TRBV7-9 with TRBJ1-2; the match to TRBD1 covers 7 bases. The CDR3 contains 12 residues. Germline CDR1 SEHNR, CDR2 FQNEAQ (reference sequence).

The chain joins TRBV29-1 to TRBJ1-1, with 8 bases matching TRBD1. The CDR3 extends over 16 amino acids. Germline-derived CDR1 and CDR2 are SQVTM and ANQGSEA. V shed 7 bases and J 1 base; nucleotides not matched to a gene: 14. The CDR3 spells CSARTDRARGNTEAFF. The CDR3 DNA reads TGCAGCGCCCGAACGGACAGGGCCCGTGGGAACACTGAAGCTTTCTTT.

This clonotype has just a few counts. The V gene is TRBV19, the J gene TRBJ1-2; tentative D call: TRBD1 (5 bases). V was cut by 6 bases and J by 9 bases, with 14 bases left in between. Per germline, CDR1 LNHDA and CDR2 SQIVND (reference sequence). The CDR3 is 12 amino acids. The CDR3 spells CASRKRGGCYTF. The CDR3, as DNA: TGTGCCAGTAGAAAGAGGGGCGGGTGCTACACCTTC.

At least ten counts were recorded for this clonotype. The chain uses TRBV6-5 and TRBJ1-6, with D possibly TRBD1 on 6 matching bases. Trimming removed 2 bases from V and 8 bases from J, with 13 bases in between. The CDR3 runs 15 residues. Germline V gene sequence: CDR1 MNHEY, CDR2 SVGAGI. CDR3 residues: CASSYGGAIYSPLHF. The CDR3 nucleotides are TGTGCCAGCAGTTACGGGGGGGCGATCTATTCACCCCTCCACTTT.

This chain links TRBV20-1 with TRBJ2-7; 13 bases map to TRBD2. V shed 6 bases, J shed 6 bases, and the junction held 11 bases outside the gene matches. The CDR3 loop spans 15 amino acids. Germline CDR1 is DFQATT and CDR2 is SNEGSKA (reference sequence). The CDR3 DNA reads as TGCAGTGCAACCGGGACTAGCGGGAATCTGGTCGAGCAGTACTTC. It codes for CSATGTSGNLVEQYF.

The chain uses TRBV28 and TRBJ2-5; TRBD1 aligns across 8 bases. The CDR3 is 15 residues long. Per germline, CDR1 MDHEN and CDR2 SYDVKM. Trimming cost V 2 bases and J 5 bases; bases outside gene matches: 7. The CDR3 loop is CASSLAGGFRETQYF. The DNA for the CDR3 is TGTGCCAGCAGTTTAGCAGGGGGCTTTCGGGAGACCCAGTACTTC. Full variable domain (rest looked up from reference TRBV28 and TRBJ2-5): DVKVTQSSRYLVKRTGEKVFLECVQDMDHENMFWYRQDPGLGLRLIYFSYDVKMKEKGDIPEGYSVSREKKERFSLILESASTNQTSMYLCASSLAGGFRETQYFGPGTRLLVL.

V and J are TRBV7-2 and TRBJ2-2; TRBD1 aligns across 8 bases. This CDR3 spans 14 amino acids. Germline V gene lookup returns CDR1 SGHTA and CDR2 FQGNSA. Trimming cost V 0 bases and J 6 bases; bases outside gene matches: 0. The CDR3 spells CASSLATGAGELFF. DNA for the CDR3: TGTGCCAGCAGCTTAGCGACAGGGGCCGGGGAGCTGTTTTTT.

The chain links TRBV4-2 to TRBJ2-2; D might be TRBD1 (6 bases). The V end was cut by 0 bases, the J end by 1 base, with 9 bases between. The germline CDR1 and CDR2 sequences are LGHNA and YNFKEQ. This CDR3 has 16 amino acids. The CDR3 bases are TGTGCCAGCAGCCAAGATCTAGGGGGGAACACCGGGGAGCTGTTTTTT. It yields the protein CASSQDLGGNTGELFF.

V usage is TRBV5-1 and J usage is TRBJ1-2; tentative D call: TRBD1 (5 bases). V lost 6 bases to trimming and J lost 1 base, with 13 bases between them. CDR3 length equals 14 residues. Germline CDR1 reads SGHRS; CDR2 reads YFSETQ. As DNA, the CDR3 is TGCGCCAGCAAACCGGGACGGATTAACTATGGCTACACCTTC. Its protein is CASKPGRINYGYTF.

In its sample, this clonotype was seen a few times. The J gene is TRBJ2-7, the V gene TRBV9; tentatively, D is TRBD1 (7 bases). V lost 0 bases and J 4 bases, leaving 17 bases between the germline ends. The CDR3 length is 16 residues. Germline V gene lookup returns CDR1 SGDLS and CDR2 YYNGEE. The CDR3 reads CASSVGSLAGGYEQYF. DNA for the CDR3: TGTGCCAGCAGCGTAGGATCCCTGGCAGGGGGGTACGAGCAGTACTTC.

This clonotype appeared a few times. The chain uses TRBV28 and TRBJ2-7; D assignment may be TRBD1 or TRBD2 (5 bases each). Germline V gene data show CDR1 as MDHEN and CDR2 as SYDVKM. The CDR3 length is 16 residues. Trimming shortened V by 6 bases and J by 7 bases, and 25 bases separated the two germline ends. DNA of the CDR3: TGTGCCAGCAGCCAACCTAGCACACAGGTATCCTGGGAGCAGTACTTC. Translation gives CASSQPSTQVSWEQYF.

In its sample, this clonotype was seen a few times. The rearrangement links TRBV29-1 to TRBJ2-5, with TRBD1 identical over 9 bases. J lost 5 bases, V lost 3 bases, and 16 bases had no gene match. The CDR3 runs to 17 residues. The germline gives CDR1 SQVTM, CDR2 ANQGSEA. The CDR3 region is CSVDRASWDRASETQYF. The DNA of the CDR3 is TGCAGCGTTGACCGAGCTTCCTGGGACAGGGCAAGCGAGACCCAGTACTTC.

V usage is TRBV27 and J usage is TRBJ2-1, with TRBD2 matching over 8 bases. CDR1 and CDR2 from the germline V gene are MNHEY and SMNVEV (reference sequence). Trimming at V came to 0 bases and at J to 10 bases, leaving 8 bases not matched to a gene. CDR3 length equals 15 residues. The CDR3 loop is CASSLSNGGAREQFF. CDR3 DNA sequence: TGTGCCAGCAGTTTATCGAACGGGGGGGCGCGGGAGCAGTTCTTC.

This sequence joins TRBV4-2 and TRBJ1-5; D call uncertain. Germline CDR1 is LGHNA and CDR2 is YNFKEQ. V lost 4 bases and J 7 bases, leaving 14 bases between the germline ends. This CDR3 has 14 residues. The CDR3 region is CASSLSETGQPQHF. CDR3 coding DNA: TGTGCCAGCAGCCTCAGCGAGACGGGGCAGCCCCAGCATTTT.

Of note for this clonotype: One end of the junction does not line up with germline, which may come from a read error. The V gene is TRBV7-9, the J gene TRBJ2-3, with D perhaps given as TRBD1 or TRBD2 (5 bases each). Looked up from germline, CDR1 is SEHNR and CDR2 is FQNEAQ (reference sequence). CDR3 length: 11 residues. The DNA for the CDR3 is TGTGCCAGCAGCTCCACCGGGACGGGAAATTTT. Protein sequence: CASSSTGTGNF.

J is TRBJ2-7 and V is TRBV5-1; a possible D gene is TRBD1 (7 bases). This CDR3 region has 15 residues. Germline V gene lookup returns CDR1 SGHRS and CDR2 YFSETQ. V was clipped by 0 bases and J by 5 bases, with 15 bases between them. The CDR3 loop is CASSLVGGGLNEQYF. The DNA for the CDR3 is TGCGCCAGCAGCTTGGTAGGAGGGGGCCTCAACGAGCAGTACTTC.

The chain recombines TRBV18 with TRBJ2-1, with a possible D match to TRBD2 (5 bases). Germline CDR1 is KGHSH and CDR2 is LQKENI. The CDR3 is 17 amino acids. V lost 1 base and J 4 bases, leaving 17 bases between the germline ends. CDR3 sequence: CASSPRIGKDGYNEQFF. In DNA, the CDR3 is TGTGCCAGCTCACCACGGATCGGGAAGGATGGGTACAATGAGCAGTTCTTC.

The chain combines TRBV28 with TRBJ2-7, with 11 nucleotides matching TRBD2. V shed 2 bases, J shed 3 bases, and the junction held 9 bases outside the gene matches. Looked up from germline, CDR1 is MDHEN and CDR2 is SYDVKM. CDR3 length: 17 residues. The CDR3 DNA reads TGTGCCAGCAGTTTAAGGTCCACTAGCGGGAGTTACTACGAGCAGTACTTC. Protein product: CASSLRSTSGSYYEQYF.

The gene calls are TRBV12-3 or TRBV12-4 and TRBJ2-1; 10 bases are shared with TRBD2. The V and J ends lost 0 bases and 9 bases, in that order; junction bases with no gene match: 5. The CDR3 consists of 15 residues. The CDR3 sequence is CASSLASGRATEQFF. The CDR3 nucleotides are TGTGCCAGCAGTTTAGCCAGCGGGAGGGCCACTGAGCAGTTCTTC.

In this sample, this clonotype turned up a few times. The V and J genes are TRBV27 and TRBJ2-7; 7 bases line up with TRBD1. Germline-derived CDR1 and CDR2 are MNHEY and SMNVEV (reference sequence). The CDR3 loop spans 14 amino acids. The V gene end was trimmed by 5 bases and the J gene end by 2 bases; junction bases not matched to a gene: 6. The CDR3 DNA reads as TGTGCCAGCAGTATATTCGGGACAGCCTACGAGCAGTACTTC. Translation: CASSIFGTAYEQYF.

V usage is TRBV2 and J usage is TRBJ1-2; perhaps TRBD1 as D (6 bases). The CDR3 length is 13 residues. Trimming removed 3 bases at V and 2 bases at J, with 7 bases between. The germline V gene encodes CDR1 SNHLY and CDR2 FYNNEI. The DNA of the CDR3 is TGTGCCAGCAGTGATACAGGGAACTATGGCTACACCTTC. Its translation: CASSDTGNYGYTF.

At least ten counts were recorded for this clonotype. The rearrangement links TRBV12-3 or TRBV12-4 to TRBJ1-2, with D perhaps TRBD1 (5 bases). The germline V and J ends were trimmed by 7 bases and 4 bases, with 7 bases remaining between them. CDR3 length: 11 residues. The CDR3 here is CASMRGYGYTF. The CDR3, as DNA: TGTGCCAGCATGAGGGGCTATGGCTACACCTTC.

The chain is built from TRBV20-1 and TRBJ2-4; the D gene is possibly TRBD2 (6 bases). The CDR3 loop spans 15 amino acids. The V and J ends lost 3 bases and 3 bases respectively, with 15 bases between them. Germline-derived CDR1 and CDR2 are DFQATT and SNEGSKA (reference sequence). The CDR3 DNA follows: TGCAGTGCTAGCCTTGGACTAAATGGCAAAAACATTCAGTACTTC. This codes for CSASLGLNGKNIQYF.

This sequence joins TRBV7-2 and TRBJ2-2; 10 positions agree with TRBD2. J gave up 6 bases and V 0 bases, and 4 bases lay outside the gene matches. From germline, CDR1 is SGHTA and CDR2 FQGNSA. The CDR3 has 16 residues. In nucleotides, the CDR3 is TGTGCCAGCAGCTTAGCCCTAGCGGGAGAATCCGGGGAGCTGTTTTTT. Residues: CASSLALAGESGELFF.